This TCR beta chain originates from a study of molecular identifiers for immune sequencing clone quantification. TCRdb itself ran the PCR reads through MiXCR, one entry per CDR3 protein. The table has hundreds of thousands of distinct CDR3 sequences, 15% to 20% seen once. Points on this clonotype: A much larger clone differs from this one at a single base, so this may be a read error.

The germline gives CDR1 GTSNPN, CDR2 SVGIG (reference sequence). The CDR3 is made up of 15 amino acids. Sequenced: naive CD8+ T cells from blood, with Jurkat cell RNA spiked in. Subset meaning: FACS-sorted CD8+CD4-CCR7+CD45RA+ naive T cells. The chain recombines TRBV30 with TRBJ2-3; TRBD1 is a possible D gene (5 bases). The sequence came from a human donor in good health. Some libraries in this study had Jurkat cell RNA spiked in. The CDR3 protein is CARSGGAASTDTQYF. In DNA form, the CDR3 reads TGTGCCCGGAGTGGTGGGGCGGCTAGCACAGATACGCAGTATTTT.